One sample yielded the 3 T cell receptor beta chains listed below, sequenced in a study of identical twins. TCRdb used MiXCR to reprocess the 5' RACE reads, holding one entry per CDR3 protein. The profile shows about 1.7 million distinct CDR3 sequences, less than 40% of them singletons. Sequenced input: cord blood. The source of these receptors is a newborn girl in good health.

There are a few counts of this clonotype. CDR3 DNA sequence: TGCGCCAGCAGCCAAGTGAGGGGTTTAGCGGGAGGGTACTCCTACAATGAGCAGTTCTTC. It yields the protein CASSQVRGLAGGYSYNEQFF. This chain links TRBV4-1 with TRBJ2-1, with TRBD2 identical over 11 bases. CDR3 size: 20 residues. J lost 0 bases, V lost 1 base, and 11 bases had no gene match. The germline CDR1 and CDR2 sequences are MGHRA and YSYEKL.

CDR3 region: CATSDTGHPYNEQFF. The CDR3 DNA reads TGTGCCACCAGTGATACTGGACACCCGTACAATGAGCAGTTCTTC. This rearrangement joins TRBV24-1 to TRBJ2-1; a weak D match, TRBD1 (5 bases). V dropped 3 bases and J dropped 4 bases, with 12 bases sitting between them. The CDR3 totals 15 residues. Germline assignment: CDR1 KGHDR and CDR2 SFDVKD.

This chain joins TRBV10-3 and TRBJ1-6; 10 nucleotides match TRBD1. This CDR3 has 15 residues. J lost 9 bases, V lost 0 bases, and 2 bases had no gene match. CDR1 ENHRY and CDR2 SYGVKD come from the germline V gene. CDR3 sequence (DNA): TGTGCCATCAGTGAGTCCCGGGACAGGGGTTCACCCCTCCACTTT. Protein sequence: CAISESRDRGSPLHF.